Sequencing of this T cell receptor (beta chain) was carried out in a study of cytomegalovirus exposure and HLA in healthy donors. In the case of this clone: The antigen remains unidentified.

Study-level findings and limits: Per a prior analysis, the majority of TCR beta V segments were productive roughly 90% or roughly 30% of the time.

PCR employed 60 Vbeta and 13 Jbeta primers. Sequencing used immunoSEQ multiplex PCR; TCRdb keeps in-frame clones, though not all of them. The repertoire holds some 140,000 clones, with more than 60% as singletons. With 4 bases removed from V and 6 bases from J, the gap between germline ends came to 17 bases. The germline gives CDR1 SGHRS, CDR2 YFSETQ. CDR3 length: 14 residues. The sample was PBMCs. This rearrangement joins TRBV5-1 to TRBJ2-7; D might be TRBD2 (5 bases). The TCR was taken from a woman aged 18-29 years in good health and CMV-seronegative. The CDR3 DNA follows: TGCGCCAGCAGCCAGCGGAACATCCCCTCCGAGCAGTACTTC. This encodes CASSQRNIPSEQYF. The variable domain in full, with the rest retrieved from reference TRBV5-1 and TRBJ2-7, is KAGVTQTPRYLIKTRGQQVTLSCSPISGHRSVSWYQQTPGQGLQFLFEYFSETQRNKGNFPGRFSGRQFSNSRSEMNVSTLELGDSALYLCASSQRNIPSEQYFGPGTRLTVT.